What follows describes a single T cell receptor beta chain. Its antigen specificity is not known. Base qualities are not provided; no much larger clone lies one nucleotide away. The sample is drawn from a study of cytomegalovirus exposure and HLA in healthy donors (dated by TCRdb to 2017 to 2019). A note on the overall study: An earlier analysis of approximately 640 of the donors reported 250 to 300 Gb of sequence data and some 100 million unique TCR beta sequences from roughly 200 million T cells. An early release that covered about 600 HLA-typed donors contained approximately 300 gigabases of sequencing data and 65 million to 100 million unique TCR sequences. Of the 300 to 400 genotyped donors, about 84% fell in the genetic ancestry cluster associated with self-reported Caucasian donors. The aim of the study was to test whether cataloging public T cell receptors could identify signatures of past pathogen exposure. The T cell repertoires of under 700 subjects were profiled by immunosequencing and related to cytomegalovirus serostatus. Along with the roughly 670-subject first cohort, a separate validation cohort of around 120 different subjects was used. High-throughput TCR immunosequencing, statistical association of individual TCRs with disease status, and machine learning were combined to predict cytomegalovirus infection status. In a later analysis, previously published TCR beta repertoires from about 640 donors were re-analyzed and high-resolution HLA genotyping was added so that TCR occurrence patterns could be studied. Rather than drawing on any new phenotypic data, the later analysis identified candidate immune exposures from TCR beta sequences and the way those sequences occurred across donors. In an earlier analysis of 587 of the donors, high-throughput TCR beta sequencing was used to judge whether each TCR beta V gene segment behaved as functional or pseudogenic. Donor age, sex, ethnicity and CMV serostatus were compiled alongside the repertoire data. In a later genetic analysis, genome-wide SNP genotypes for about 55% of the roughly 700 donors were used, and that subset was treated as a discovery cohort. All discovery cohort repertoires had been generated on a single sequencing platform. HLA typing included class I and class II loci at four-digit resolution. The number of donors typed differed by locus, with 629-630 for A, B, C, DRB1 and DQB1, 522 for DQA1, 606 for DPA1, and over 400 for DPB1. Because of strong linkage in the cohort, roughly five DR-DQ haplotypes were treated as single units for association and clustering. On average, roughly 240,000 unique TCR beta nucleotide sequences were sequenced per donor among about 400 genotyped donors of the cohort, with around 19% of those sequences being non-productive. Overall study results and their limits: The earlier analysis of approximately 590 of the donors excluded some 15 rarely observed V segments, including chromosome 9 orphons, because counts were too low. Specific HLA alleles were associated with about 17,000 TCR beta sequences at a false discovery rate of 0.05 in a later analysis. Broadly in line with IMGT annotations, most TCR beta V segments showed up in productive rearrangements about 87% or about 30% of the time in an earlier analysis of a few hundred of the donors. A further reported finding was that TCR beta sequences accurately predicted the HLA-A and HLA-B alleles for most subjects in the first cohort. Compared with equally common non-associated chains, HLA-associated TCR beta chains in a later analysis were more clonally expanded and had lower generation probabilities. Because HLA typing was missing for some donors at each locus, association tests included only the typed subset. In a later genetic analysis, fewer N-insertions in productive TCRs were reported among donors in an Asian-associated ancestry cluster than the roughly 710-donor mean. The classifier was reported to diagnose cytomegalovirus status with high specificity and sensitivity in both the original and validation cohorts. Most CMV-associated TCR beta chains appeared to be HLA-restricted in a later analysis, and the HLA associations seemed to be driven largely by CMV exposure. According to the authors, the approach could potentially be generalized to other disease states and immunological phenotypes. In a later genetic analysis, a missense DCLRE1C variant was associated with V-gene and J-gene trimming of TCR beta chains, and the association was replicated in an independent cohort. While some public TCRs were present in many individuals, most TCR sequences turned up only very rarely across donors. Sequencing depth was assumed to be roughly uniform across donors in the presence/absence analyses, though that assumption may not hold. Immune exposure information for the cohort was limited to CMV serostatus. Three of the identified cytomegalovirus-associated TCR beta chains were confirmed in vitro to be specific for cytomegalovirus antigens. In this cohort, only TCR beta chains were sequenced, and detectable features were limited by the absence of alpha or paired-chain data. The study gave a list of roughly 150 TCR beta chains associated with cytomegalovirus. Correlated functional status among segregating V segments might be attributable to linkage disequilibrium, but an unknown experimental factor could not be ruled out. According to a later analysis, TCR association rates differed among HLA loci, with DRB1 alleles showing the most associated TCRs and HLA-C alleles showing the fewest. The 87-base-pair reads could not distinguish some IMGT-functional V segments, including TRBV6-2 and TRBV6-3, so those segments were excluded. Assigning TCR associations to individual alleles was difficult when HLA alleles, especially DR and DQ, strongly co-occurred. A group of highly shared sequence variants was considered likely to be a technical artifact of the sequencing pipeline. Several of the top co-occurrence clusters appeared to be linked to parvovirus B19, influenza, CMV and Epstein-Barr virus, according to a later analysis.

The library was generated by the immunoSEQ multiplex PCR assay. For the multiplex PCR, a mixture combining 60 forward primers for TCR Vbeta segments and 13 reverse primers for TCR Jbeta segments was used. A multiplex PCR assay on genomic DNA amplified the CDR3 region of rearranged TCR beta genes. The Illumina HiSeq System was used to sequence the amplified TCR beta libraries as 87-base-pair reads. On the authors' methods: A later analysis counted about 76 million unique TCR beta chains across the roughly 700 repertoires, and 9.5 million to 11 million of these chains were shared by at least two donors. Raw reads were error-corrected and collapsed into unique sequences with a nearest-neighbor algorithm that merged closely related sequences to remove PCR and sequencing errors. To assign V, D and J gene segments, CDR3 sequences were aligned to IMGT reference sequences. For a sequence to be retained, at least a six-nucleotide match to both a V gene segment and a J gene segment was required. Rearrangements were classified as productive when the CDR3 lacked stop codons and remained in frame with V and J, and all other rearrangements were classified as non-productive. Following IMGT convention, CDR3 was defined as the stretch from the second conserved V-encoded cysteine up to the conserved J-encoded phenylalanine. The earlier analysis of about 530 of the donors excluded any sequence lacking an unambiguous match to a single V gene segment. An earlier analysis of almost 600 of the donors classified V segments as functional when productive rearrangements were above 56.7% and as segregating when the standard deviation between donors was above 5%. A statistical classification framework was built to diagnose cytomegalovirus status from the catalog of TCR beta chain sequences. In a later analysis, V and J genes were assigned by comparing TCR nucleotide sequences against IMGT/GENE-DB human TR gene sequences. A later analysis assigned CDR3 sequences and most-parsimonious VDJ recombination scenarios with the TCRdist pipeline. A later analysis defined each TCR beta chain by its CDR3 amino acid sequence plus V-gene family, and excluded reads lacking a unique V-gene family. A later analysis removed 500 to 650 highly shared, low-generation-probability nucleotide sequences to deal with suspected cross-contamination and a sequencing artifact. A later analysis calculated a clonal expansion index for each public chain from normalized within-repertoire ranks of inferred template counts. In a later analysis, generation probabilities were computed with a VDJ recombination model fitted to out-of-frame rearrangements, and the resulting probabilities were checked against IGoR. In a later analysis, hypergeometric tests were used to score TCR-TCR, TCR-HLA and TCR-CMV co-occurrence, with a repertoire-size bias correction applied to TCR pairs. To estimate false discovery rates, a later analysis permuted the HLA or CMV assignments 20 times. In a later analysis, co-occurring TCRs were grouped with DBSCAN, and TCRdist sequence similarity was added when clustering was performed within HLA-allele-positive subsets. Repertoires with fewer than 30,000 or more than 120,000 public chains, plus five repertoires with anomalous nucleotide sharing, were excluded from co-occurrence clustering. TCRdb took this table from immuneACCESS and kept in-frame rearrangements with V and J called. Such tables lack part of the clones; where checked against another copy, unresolved V genes explain under half of the gap, and the rest is unexplained. That table is the source of V, J and clone size, and D and trimming were worked out from the DNA. The sample records around 110,000 clones, 75% of which are singletons. The ten largest make up more than 2.5% of the sample.

The germline V gene provides CDR1 SNHLY and CDR2 FYNNEI. V gives up 4 bases and J gives up 2 bases, and the segment between their germline ends measures 12 bases. From its cysteine to its phenylalanine, the CDR3 spans 14 amino acids. Only CDR3 DNA is held: 42 bases, read in frame from base 1. In total, around 600 healthy bone marrow donors made up the cohort. All cohort members were sampled while nominally healthy, although unrecorded immune exposures were likely present. The donor tested CMV seropositive, placing the donor among the 290 or so seropositive members of the cohort. A peripheral blood sample was collected from each donor, and TCR beta sequencing was performed on peripheral blood mononuclear cells. The Qiagen DNeasy Blood Extraction Kit was used to extract genomic DNA from the blood cell samples.

The clonotype comes from a male donor in good health and CMV-seropositive. Rearrangement joined TRBV2 to TRBJ2-7; D gene: possibly TRBD2, on 7 matching bases. The source material was PBMCs. The CDR3 in this case is CASSGAGATYEQYF. The DNA reads TGTGCCAGCAGTGGGGCGGGGGCGACCTACGAGCAGTACTTC.